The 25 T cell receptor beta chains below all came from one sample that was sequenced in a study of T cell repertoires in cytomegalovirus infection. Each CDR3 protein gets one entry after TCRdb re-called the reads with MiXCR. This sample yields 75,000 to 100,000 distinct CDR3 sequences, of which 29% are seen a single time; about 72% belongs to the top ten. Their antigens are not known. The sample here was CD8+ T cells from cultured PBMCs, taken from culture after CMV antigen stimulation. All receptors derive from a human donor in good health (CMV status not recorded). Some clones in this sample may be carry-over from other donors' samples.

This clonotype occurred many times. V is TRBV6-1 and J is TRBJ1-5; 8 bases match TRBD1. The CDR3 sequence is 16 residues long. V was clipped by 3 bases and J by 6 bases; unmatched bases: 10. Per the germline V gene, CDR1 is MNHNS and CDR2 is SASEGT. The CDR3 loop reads CASSDGTGGIGQPQHF. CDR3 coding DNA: TGTGCCAGCAGTGACGGAACAGGGGGAATCGGTCAGCCCCAGCATTTT.

The CDR3: CASSQAQYRGDEQFF. Written as DNA, the CDR3 is TGCGCCAGCAGCCAGGCACAGTACAGGGGCGATGAGCAGTTCTTC. This chain connects TRBV4-1 to TRBJ2-1, with 7 nucleotides matching TRBD1. CDR1 is MGHRA and CDR2 is YSYEKL in the germline V gene. The CDR3 spans 15 residues. Germline trimming cut 3 bases from V and 8 bases from J; bases unmatched to any gene: 10.

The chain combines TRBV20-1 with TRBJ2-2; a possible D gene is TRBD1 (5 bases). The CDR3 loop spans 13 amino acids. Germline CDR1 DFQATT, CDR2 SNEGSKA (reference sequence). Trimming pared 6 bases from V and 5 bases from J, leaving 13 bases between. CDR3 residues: CSARIKGTGELFF. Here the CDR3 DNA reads TGCAGTGCAAGAATCAAGGGGACCGGGGAGCTGTTTTTT.

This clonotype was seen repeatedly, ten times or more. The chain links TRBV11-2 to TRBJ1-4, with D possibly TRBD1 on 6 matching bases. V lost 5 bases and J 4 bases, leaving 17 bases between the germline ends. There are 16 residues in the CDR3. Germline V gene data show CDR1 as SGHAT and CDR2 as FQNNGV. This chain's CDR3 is CASSQDSASGNEKLFF. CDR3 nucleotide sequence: TGTGCCAGCAGCCAGGACAGTGCTTCGGGTAATGAAAAACTGTTTTTT. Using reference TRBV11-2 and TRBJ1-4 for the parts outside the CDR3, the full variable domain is EAGVAQSPRYKIIEKRQSVAFWCNPISGHATLYWYQQILGQGPKLLIQFQNNGVVDDSQLPKDRFSAERLKGVDSTLKIQPAKLEDSAVYLCASSQDSASGNEKLFFGSGTQLSVL.

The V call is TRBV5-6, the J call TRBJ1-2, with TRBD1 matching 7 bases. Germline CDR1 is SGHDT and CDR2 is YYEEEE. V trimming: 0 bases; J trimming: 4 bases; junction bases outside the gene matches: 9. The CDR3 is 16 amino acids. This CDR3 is CASSLGGTDLGYGYTF. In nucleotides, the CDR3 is TGTGCCAGCAGCTTGGGAGGGACAGACCTTGGCTATGGCTACACCTTC.

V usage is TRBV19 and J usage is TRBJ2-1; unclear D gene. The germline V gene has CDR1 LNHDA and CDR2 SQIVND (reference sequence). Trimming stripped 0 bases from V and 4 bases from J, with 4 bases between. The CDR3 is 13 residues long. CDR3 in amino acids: CASSIDPYNEQFF. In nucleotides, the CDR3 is TGTGCCAGTAGTATAGATCCTTACAATGAGCAGTTCTTC.

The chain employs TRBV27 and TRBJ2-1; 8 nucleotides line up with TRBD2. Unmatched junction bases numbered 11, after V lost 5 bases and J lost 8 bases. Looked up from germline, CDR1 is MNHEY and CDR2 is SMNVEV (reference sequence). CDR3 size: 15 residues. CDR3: CASSGGLAPRDEQFF. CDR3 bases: TGTGCCAGCAGTGGAGGACTAGCTCCAAGGGATGAGCAGTTCTTC.

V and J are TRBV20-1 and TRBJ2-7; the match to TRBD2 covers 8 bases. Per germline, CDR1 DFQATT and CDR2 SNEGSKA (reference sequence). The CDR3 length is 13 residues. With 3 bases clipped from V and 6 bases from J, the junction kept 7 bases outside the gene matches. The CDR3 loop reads CSASGGGPAEQYF. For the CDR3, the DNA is TGCAGTGCTAGCGGCGGGGGGCCGGCCGAGCAGTACTTC.

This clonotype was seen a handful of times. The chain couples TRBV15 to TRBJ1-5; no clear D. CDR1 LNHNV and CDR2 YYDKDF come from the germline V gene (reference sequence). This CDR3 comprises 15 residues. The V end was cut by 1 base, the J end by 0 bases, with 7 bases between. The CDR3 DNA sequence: TGTGCCACCAGCAGAGTCCTCCCTAGCAATCAGCCCCAGCATTTT. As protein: CATSRVLPSNQPQHF.

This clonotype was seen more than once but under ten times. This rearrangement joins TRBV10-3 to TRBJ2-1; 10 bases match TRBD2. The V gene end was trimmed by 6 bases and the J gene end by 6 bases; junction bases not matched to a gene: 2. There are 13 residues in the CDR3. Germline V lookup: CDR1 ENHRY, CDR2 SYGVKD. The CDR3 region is CAISGTSANEQFF. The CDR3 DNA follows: TGTGCCATCAGCGGGACTAGCGCCAATGAGCAGTTCTTC.

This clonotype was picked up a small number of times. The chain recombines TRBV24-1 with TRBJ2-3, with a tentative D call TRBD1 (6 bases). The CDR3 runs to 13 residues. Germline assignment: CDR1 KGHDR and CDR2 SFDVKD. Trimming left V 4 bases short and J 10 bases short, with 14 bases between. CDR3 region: CATSDLGGPPQYF. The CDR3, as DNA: TGTGCCACCAGTGACCTTGGGGGCCCCCCGCAGTATTTT.

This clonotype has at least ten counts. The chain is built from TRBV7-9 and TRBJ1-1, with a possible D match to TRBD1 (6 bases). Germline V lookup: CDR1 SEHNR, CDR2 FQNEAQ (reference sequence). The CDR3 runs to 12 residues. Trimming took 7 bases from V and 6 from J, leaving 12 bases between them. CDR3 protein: CASTRGDAEAFF. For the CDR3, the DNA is TGTGCCAGCACCAGGGGAGATGCTGAAGCTTTCTTT.

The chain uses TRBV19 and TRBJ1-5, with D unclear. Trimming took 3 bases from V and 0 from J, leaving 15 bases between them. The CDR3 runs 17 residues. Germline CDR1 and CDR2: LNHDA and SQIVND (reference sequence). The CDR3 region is CASSIYGSDYSNQPQHF. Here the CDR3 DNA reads TGTGCCAGTAGTATCTACGGGTCAGATTATAGCAATCAGCCCCAGCATTTT.

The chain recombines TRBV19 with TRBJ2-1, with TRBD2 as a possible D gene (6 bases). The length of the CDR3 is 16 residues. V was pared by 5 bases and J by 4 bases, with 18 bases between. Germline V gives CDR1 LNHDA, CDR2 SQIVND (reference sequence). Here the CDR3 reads CASSPRNPGEYNEQFF. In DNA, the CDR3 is TGTGCCAGTAGTCCCCGAAACCCGGGAGAGTACAATGAGCAGTTCTTC.

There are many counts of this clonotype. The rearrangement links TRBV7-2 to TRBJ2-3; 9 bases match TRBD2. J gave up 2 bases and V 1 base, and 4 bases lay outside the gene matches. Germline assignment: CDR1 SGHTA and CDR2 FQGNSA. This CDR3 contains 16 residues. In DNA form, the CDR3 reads TGTGCCAGCAGCTTAGTAGCGGGGGCCATCACAGATACGCAGTATTTT. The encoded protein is CASSLVAGAITDTQYF.

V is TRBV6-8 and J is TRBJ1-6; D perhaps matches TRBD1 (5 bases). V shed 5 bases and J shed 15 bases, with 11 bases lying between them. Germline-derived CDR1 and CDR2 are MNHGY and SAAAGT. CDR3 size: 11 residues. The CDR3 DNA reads TGTGCCAGCAGTGGAGGGGACGTCCTCCACTTT. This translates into CASSGGDVLHF.

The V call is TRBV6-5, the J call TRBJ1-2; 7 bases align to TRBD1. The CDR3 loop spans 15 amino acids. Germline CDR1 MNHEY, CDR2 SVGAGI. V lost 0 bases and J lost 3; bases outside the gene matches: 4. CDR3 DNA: TGTGCCAGCAGTTACTCAAGGGACAGATACTATGGCTACACCTTC. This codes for CASSYSRDRYYGYTF.

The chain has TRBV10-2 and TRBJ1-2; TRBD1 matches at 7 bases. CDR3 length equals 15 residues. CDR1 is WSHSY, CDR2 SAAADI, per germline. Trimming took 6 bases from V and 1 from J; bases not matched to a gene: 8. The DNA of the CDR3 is TGCGCCAGCAGGGGAGACAGGGATTATAACTATGGCTACACCTTC. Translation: CASRGDRDYNYGYTF.

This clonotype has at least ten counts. Here the CDR3 DNA reads TGTGCCAGCAGCCTCGACGGATTAGAAGCTTTCTTT. Its translation is CASSLDGLEAFF. The chain employs TRBV7-2 and TRBJ1-1; D is unresolved. Germline CDR1 reads SGHTA; CDR2 reads FQGNSA. The germline V and J ends were trimmed by 5 bases and 8 bases, with 12 bases remaining between them. The CDR3 is 12 residues long.

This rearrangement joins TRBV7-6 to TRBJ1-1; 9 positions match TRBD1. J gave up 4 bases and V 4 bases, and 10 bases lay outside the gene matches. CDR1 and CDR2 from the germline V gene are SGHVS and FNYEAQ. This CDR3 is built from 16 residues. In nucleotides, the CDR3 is TGTGCCAGCAGCTCTGGACAGGGGTTAAGGAGCACTGAAGCTTTCTTT. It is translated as CASSSGQGLRSTEAFF.

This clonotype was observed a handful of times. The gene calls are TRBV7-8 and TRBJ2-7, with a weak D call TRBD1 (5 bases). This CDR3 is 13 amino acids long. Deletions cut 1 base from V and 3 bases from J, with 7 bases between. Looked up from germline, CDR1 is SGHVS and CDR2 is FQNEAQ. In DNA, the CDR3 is TGTGCCAGCAGCTTAGTCGACAGCTACGAGCAGTACTTC. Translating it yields CASSLVDSYEQYF.

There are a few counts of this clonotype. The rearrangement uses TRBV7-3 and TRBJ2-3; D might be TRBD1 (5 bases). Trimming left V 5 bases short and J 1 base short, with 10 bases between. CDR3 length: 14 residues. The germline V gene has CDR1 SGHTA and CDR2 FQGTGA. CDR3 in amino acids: CASSAKGGTDTQYF. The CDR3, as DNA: TGTGCCAGCAGCGCCAAAGGGGGCACAGATACGCAGTATTTT.

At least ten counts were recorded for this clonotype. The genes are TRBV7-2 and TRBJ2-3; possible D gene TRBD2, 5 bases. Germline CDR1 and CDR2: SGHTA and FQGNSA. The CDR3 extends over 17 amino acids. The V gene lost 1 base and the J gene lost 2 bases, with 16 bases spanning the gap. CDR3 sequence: CASSLGSGYPPTDTQYF. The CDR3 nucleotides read TGTGCCAGCAGCTTAGGCTCGGGGTATCCACCCACAGATACGCAGTATTTT.

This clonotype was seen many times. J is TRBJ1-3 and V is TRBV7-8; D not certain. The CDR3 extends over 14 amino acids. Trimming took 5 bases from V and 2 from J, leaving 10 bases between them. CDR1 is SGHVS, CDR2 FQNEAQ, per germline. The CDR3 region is CASSPSPPGNTIYF. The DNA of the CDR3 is TGTGCCAGCAGCCCAAGCCCTCCTGGAAACACCATATATTTT.

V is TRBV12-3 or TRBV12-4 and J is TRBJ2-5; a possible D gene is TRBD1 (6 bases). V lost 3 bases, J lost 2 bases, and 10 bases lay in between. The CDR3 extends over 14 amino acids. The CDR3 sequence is CASSFSQGQETQYF. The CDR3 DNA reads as TGTGCCAGCAGTTTTAGTCAGGGGCAAGAGACCCAGTACTTC.